Shown below are 10 T cell receptor beta chains from a single sample sequenced in a study of cytomegalovirus exposure and HLA in healthy donors. TCRdb's table, derived via immunoSEQ multiplex PCR, lists solely in-frame clones and lacks some. The sample holds around 190,000 clones; roughly 81% are singletons and the top ten take roughly 1.2%. The specimen sequenced was PBMCs. The receptors come from a woman between 25 and 40 years old in good health and CMV-seronegative.

This chain connects TRBV6-1 to TRBJ2-5, with D uncertain. This CDR3 region has 12 residues. Germline V gene sequence: CDR1 MNHNS, CDR2 SASEGT. The ends were cut back, 3 bases at V and 5 bases at J, with 7 bases in the middle. This CDR3 reads CASSDGRETQYF. The CDR3 DNA follows: TGTGCCAGCAGTGATGGCAGGGAGACCCAGTACTTC.

In DNA form, the CDR3 reads TGTGCCAGTAGTAGCCCACCGTATAGCGATAGCAATCAGCCCCAGCATTTT. It codes for CASSSPPYSDSNQPQHF. This chain uses TRBV19 with TRBJ1-5; the D is unclear. Between the trimmed V and J ends, which lost 4 bases and 0 bases, there was a span of 16 bases. There are 17 residues in the CDR3. The germline V gene has CDR1 LNHDA and CDR2 SQIVND (reference sequence).

The chain recombines TRBV27 with TRBJ1-2, with 9 bases lining up with TRBD1. Germline values: CDR1 MNHEY, CDR2 SMNVEV (reference sequence). Trimming removed 4 bases from V and 1 base from J; junction bases left unmatched: 13. The CDR3 is made up of 18 amino acids. The CDR3 loop is CASSSLYPGQGGNYGYTF. DNA of the CDR3: TGTGCCAGCAGTTCTTTATATCCGGGACAGGGCGGTAACTATGGCTACACCTTC.

V usage is TRBV30 and J usage is TRBJ2-7, with 10 bases matching TRBD2. This CDR3 region has 16 residues. From germline, CDR1 is GTSNPN and CDR2 SVGIG (reference sequence). The trim removed 4 bases at V and 1 base at J, leaving 10 bases unmatched. The CDR3 DNA follows: TGTGCCTGGACTAGGAGCTGGACTAGCGGTTCCTACGAGCAGTACTTC. Amino acids: CAWTRSWTSGSYEQYF.

In this sample, this clone turned up once. The chain employs TRBV2 and TRBJ2-5; weak D call: TRBD1 (6 bases). Trimming pared 7 bases from V and 4 bases from J, leaving 19 bases between. Germline values: CDR1 SNHLY, CDR2 FYNNEI. The CDR3 contains 15 residues. The DNA for the CDR3 is TGTGCCAGCAACGACGGGCAGGGGATGACAGAGACCCAGTACTTC. Its translation is CASNDGQGMTETQYF.

The chain recombines TRBV7-9 with TRBJ1-4; D gene uncertain. Trimming took off 2 bases at V and 7 bases at J, with 14 bases between the two ends. The germline V gene encodes CDR1 SEHNR and CDR2 FQNEAQ (reference sequence). The CDR3 has 15 residues. CDR3 DNA: TGTGCCAGCAGCTTAAGGCCAACAGAGGGTGAAAAACTGTTTTTT. This translates into CASSLRPTEGEKLFF.

This chain connects TRBV5-1 to TRBJ2-2, with 9 nucleotides matching TRBD2. In germline, CDR1 is SGHRS, CDR2 YFSETQ. The V gene end was trimmed by 4 bases and the J gene end by 0 bases; junction bases not matched to a gene: 7. This CDR3 contains 17 residues. The CDR3 DNA reads TGCGCCAGCAGCAACCCGGGACTAGCAGCGAACACCGGGGAGCTGTTTTTT. It is translated as CASSNPGLAANTGELFF. The full variable domain, rest sourced from reference TRBV5-1 and TRBJ2-2, is KAGVTQTPRYLIKTRGQQVTLSCSPISGHRSVSWYQQTPGQGLQFLFEYFSETQRNKGNFPGRFSGRQFSNSRSEMNVSTLELGDSALYLCASSNPGLAANTGELFFGEGSRLTVL.

This clone was counted once. The chain joins TRBV4-1 to TRBJ1-5, with D perhaps matching TRBD1 (5 bases). CDR1 and CDR2 (germline): MGHRA, YSYEKL. The CDR3 contains 16 residues. V lost 0 bases and J 2 bases, leaving 11 bases between the germline ends. The CDR3 loop is CASSQDGSQGNQPQHF. Written as DNA, the CDR3 is TGCGCCAGCAGCCAAGATGGATCACAGGGCAATCAGCCCCAGCATTTT.

This chain joins TRBV30 and TRBJ1-5; D is undetermined. Trimming shortened V by 3 bases and J by 0 bases, and 6 bases separated the two germline ends. CDR1 and CDR2 from the germline V gene are GTSNPN and SVGIG (reference sequence). The CDR3 runs to 13 residues. The CDR3 protein is CAWSASSNQPQHF. The CDR3 region has the DNA TGTGCCTGGAGCGCGAGTAGCAATCAGCCCCAGCATTTT.

This clone occurred a few times. This chain joins TRBV7-8 and TRBJ2-5; possible D gene TRBD1, 5 bases. Per the germline V gene, CDR1 is SGHVS and CDR2 is FQNEAQ. The CDR3 loop spans 16 amino acids. The V end was cut by 5 bases, the J end by 2 bases, with 18 bases between. The CDR3 protein is CASSVRQPMQQETQYF. The CDR3, as DNA: TGTGCCAGCAGCGTACGACAGCCAATGCAACAAGAGACCCAGTACTTC.